This entry describes one T cell receptor (beta chain). This CDR3 is 13 amino acids long. From germline, CDR1 is KGHSH and CDR2 LQKENI. V was pared by 2 bases and J by 3 bases, with 8 bases between. These data are taken from a study of T cell changes during pregnancy in multiple sclerosis. The protocol was immunoSEQ multiplex PCR, while the TCRdb copy is restricted to in-frame clones and leaves out a portion. The table shows some 77,000 clones, with more than 90% occurring only once. The rearrangement links TRBV18 to TRBJ2-7; possible D gene TRBD2, 5 bases. The source of this sequence is a female donor with multiple sclerosis, enrolled in a pregnancy study. This sample comprised CD4+ T cells from peripheral blood mononuclear cells, obtained before pregnancy. For the CDR3, the DNA is TGTGCCAGCTCACCAGGACTCCGCTACGAGCAGTACTTC. As protein: CASSPGLRYEQYF.